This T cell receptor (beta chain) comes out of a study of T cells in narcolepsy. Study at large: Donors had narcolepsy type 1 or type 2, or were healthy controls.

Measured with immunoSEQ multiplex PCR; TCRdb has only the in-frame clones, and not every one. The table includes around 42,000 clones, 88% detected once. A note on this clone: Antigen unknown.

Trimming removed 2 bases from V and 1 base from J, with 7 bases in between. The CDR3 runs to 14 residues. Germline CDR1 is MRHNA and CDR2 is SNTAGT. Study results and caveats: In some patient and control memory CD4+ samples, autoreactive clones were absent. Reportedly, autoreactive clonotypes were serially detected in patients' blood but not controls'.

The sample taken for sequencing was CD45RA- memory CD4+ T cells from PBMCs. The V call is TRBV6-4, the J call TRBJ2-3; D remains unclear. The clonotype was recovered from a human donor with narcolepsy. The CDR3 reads CASSDGAGTDTQYF. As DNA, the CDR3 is TGTGCCAGCAGTGACGGTGCAGGCACAGATACGCAGTATTTT.